Listed here are 3 T cell receptor beta chains from one sample, sequenced in a study of blood T cell repertoires in COVID-19. Profiling relied on immunoSEQ multiplex PCR, and the TCRdb table lists in-frame clones only, not all of them. The table has more than 300,000 clones, more than 70% seen once. Specimen: peripheral blood. These receptor sequences come from a man in his late teens or twenties who had recovered from COVID-19.

The chain recombines TRBV29-1 with TRBJ2-7, with a possible D match to TRBD1 (6 bases). From germline, CDR1 is SQVTM and CDR2 ANQGSEA. CDR3 length: 15 amino acids. V dropped 2 bases and J dropped 3 bases, with 17 bases sitting between them. The CDR3: CSVETTGTPFYEQYF. The CDR3 DNA sequence: TGCAGCGTTGAAACAACCGGGACACCCTTCTACGAGCAGTACTTC.

This sequence joins TRBV7-2 and TRBJ1-1, with 9 bases matching TRBD1. The CDR3 sequence is 15 residues long. The J segment lost 4 bases and the V segment lost 5 bases, leaving 8 bases of the junction unmatched. Germline CDR1 reads SGHTA; CDR2 reads FQGNSA. CDR3 nucleotide sequence: TGTGCCAGCAGCAGATACAGGGGGCTAGGCACTGAAGCTTTCTTT. Protein product: CASSRYRGLGTEAFF.

This chain uses TRBV7-9 with TRBJ2-2; D gene ambiguous. This CDR3 region has 15 residues. Germline CDR1 SEHNR, CDR2 FQNEAQ (reference sequence). V lost 6 bases and J 3 bases, leaving 14 bases between the germline ends. The CDR3 sequence is CASRPRSPDTGELFF. The DNA of the CDR3 is TGTGCCAGCAGGCCCAGGTCCCCAGACACCGGGGAGCTGTTTTTT.